A selection of T cell receptor beta chains follows, all from one sample in a study of T-cell memory formation after mild COVID-19. TCRdb itself ran the 5' RACE reads through MiXCR, one entry per CDR3 protein. This table holds a few hundred thousand distinct CDR3 sequences, roughly 16% found once. The sequenced sample consisted of PBMCs or a T cell subset sorted from them (not recorded which). These TCRs come from a man aged 18-30 years who had mild COVID-19 (a few samples of this study predate the infection). Cell type and time point are not known. Both conserved end residues are part of each CDR3. The D gene is left open where the match is weak. Not all rows give a size; the values are once, few, many and, for expanded clones, a class.

abundance: few
j_gene: TRBJ2-5
d_gene: NA
v_gene: TRBV7-6
CDR3nt: TGTGCCAGCAGCCTAGAGGCTAGCGCGCAAGAGACCCAGTACTTC
CDR3aa: CASSLEASAQETQYF

abundance: few
j_gene: TRBJ2-1
d_gene: NA
v_gene: TRBV7-2
CDR3nt: TGTGCCAGCAGCTCCAGAGGGACGTCGGAGGATGAGCAGTTCTTC
CDR3aa: CASSSRGTSEDEQFF

abundance: few
j_gene: TRBJ2-5
d_gene: NA
v_gene: TRBV28
CDR3nt: TGTGCCAGCAGCCAACGCGGAGGGTTGGGGGAGACCCAGTACTTC
CDR3aa: CASSQRGGLGETQYF

abundance: NA
j_gene: TRBJ1-6
d_gene: NA
v_gene: TRBV7-2
CDR3nt: TGTGCCAGCAGCTTAGATTCGGGGGGTAGTAATTCACCCCTCCACTTT
CDR3aa: CASSLDSGGSNSPLHF

abundance: few
j_gene: TRBJ1-2
d_gene: NA
v_gene: TRBV3-1
CDR3nt: TGTGCCAGCAGTCAGGGACCGGGTAACTATGGCTACACCTTC
CDR3aa: CASSQGPGNYGYTF

abundance: NA
j_gene: TRBJ1-2
d_gene: NA
v_gene: TRBV3-1
CDR3nt: TGTGCCAGCAGCCAACACAGTAACCACCAGTATGGCTACACCTTC
CDR3aa: CASSQHSNHQYGYTF

abundance: few
j_gene: TRBJ2-3
d_gene: TRBD2
v_gene: TRBV5-1
CDR3nt: TGCGCCAGCAGCCCAAGAGCGGGGGGGCCTGGTACGCAGTATTTT
CDR3aa: CASSPRAGGPGTQYF

abundance: NA
j_gene: TRBJ2-1
d_gene: TRBD2
v_gene: TRBV15
CDR3nt: TGTGCCACCAGCACCCCTAGCGGGGTCTCCTACAATGAGCAGTTCTTC
CDR3aa: CATSTPSGVSYNEQFF

abundance: NA
j_gene: TRBJ1-2
d_gene: NA
v_gene: TRBV6-6
CDR3nt: TGTGCCAGCAGTGCGGGTGGCTATAACTATGGCTACACCTTC
CDR3aa: CASSAGGYNYGYTF

abundance: few
j_gene: TRBJ1-6
d_gene: NA
v_gene: TRBV7-6
CDR3nt: TGTGCCAGCAGCTTGCTGATAACGGGCAATAATTCACCCCTCCACTTT
CDR3aa: CASSLLITGNNSPLHF

abundance: many
j_gene: TRBJ1-2
d_gene: NA
v_gene: TRBV9
CDR3nt: TGTGCCAGCAGCAGCACCACAAGGGACGGCTACACCTTC
CDR3aa: CASSSTTRDGYTF

abundance: few
j_gene: TRBJ1-1
d_gene: TRBD1
v_gene: TRBV2
CDR3nt: TGTGCCAGCAGTGACAGGGACAGAGTAGCTTTCTTT
CDR3aa: CASSDRDRVAFF

abundance: few
j_gene: TRBJ2-1
d_gene: NA
v_gene: TRBV7-9
CDR3nt: TGTGCCAGCAGCTTAGGTGGGAGGGGGAGCTCCTACAATGAGCAGTTCTTC
CDR3aa: CASSLGGRGSSYNEQFF

abundance: few
j_gene: TRBJ2-1
d_gene: NA
v_gene: TRBV2
CDR3nt: TGTGCCAGCAGTGATCCGGTGGGTCAGGGCGGCCCCTACAATGAGCAGTTCTTC
CDR3aa: CASSDPVGQGGPYNEQFF

abundance: few
j_gene: TRBJ2-5
d_gene: NA
v_gene: TRBV18
CDR3nt: TGTGCCAGCTCATCGTCCCCCCGGGGGCGAGAGACCCAGTACTTC
CDR3aa: CASSSSPRGRETQYF

abundance: NA
j_gene: TRBJ2-3
d_gene: TRBD2
v_gene: TRBV7-9
CDR3nt: TGTGCCAGCAGCTGGGAGGGACTAGCAACAGATACGCAGTATTTT
CDR3aa: CASSWEGLATDTQYF

abundance: few
j_gene: TRBJ2-2
d_gene: NA
v_gene: TRBV12-3/TRBV12-4
CDR3nt: TGTGCCAGCAGTTTTGCGGTCCCCGGGGAGCTGTTTTTT
CDR3aa: CASSFAVPGELFF

abundance: few
j_gene: TRBJ2-5
d_gene: TRBD2
v_gene: TRBV20-1
CDR3nt: TGCAGTGCTAGACGGCGGGGGGGAGAGACCCAGTACTTC
CDR3aa: CSARRRGGETQYF

abundance: NA
j_gene: TRBJ2-2
d_gene: NA
v_gene: TRBV6-2/TRBV6-3
CDR3nt: TGTGCCAGCAGTCATCGTACCGGGGAGCTGTTTTTT
CDR3aa: CASSHRTGELFF

abundance: NA
j_gene: TRBJ1-1
d_gene: NA
v_gene: TRBV5-1
CDR3nt: TGCGCCAGCAGCCCAGGACAGTTCACTGAAGCTTTCTTT
CDR3aa: CASSPGQFTEAFF

abundance: NA
j_gene: TRBJ1-6
d_gene: NA
v_gene: TRBV11-2
CDR3nt: TGTGCCAGCAGCTCTAACAATTCACCCCTCCACTTT
CDR3aa: CASSSNNSPLHF

abundance: few
j_gene: TRBJ2-3
d_gene: NA
v_gene: TRBV7-2
CDR3nt: TGTGCCAGCAGCTGGGGGGGCCCAAGAGATACGCAGTATTTT
CDR3aa: CASSWGGPRDTQYF

abundance: NA
j_gene: TRBJ1-1
d_gene: NA
v_gene: TRBV7-9
CDR3nt: TGTGCCAGCAGCTTAGCTACCGGCACTGAAGCTTTCTTT
CDR3aa: CASSLATGTEAFF

abundance: few
j_gene: TRBJ2-2
d_gene: NA
v_gene: TRBV2
CDR3nt: TGTGCCGGATCAGGGGGGTCGAACACCGGGGAGCTGTTTTTT
CDR3aa: CAGSGGSNTGELFF

abundance: few
j_gene: TRBJ1-1
d_gene: NA
v_gene: TRBV27
CDR3nt: TGTGCCAGCAGGCGGCAGGGGAACACTGAAGCTTTCTTT
CDR3aa: CASRRQGNTEAFF

abundance: few
j_gene: TRBJ2-2
d_gene: NA
v_gene: TRBV24-1
CDR3nt: TGTGCCACCAGTGATCCCTTCCCGCCCGGGGAGCTGTTTTTT
CDR3aa: CATSDPFPPGELFF

abundance: many
j_gene: TRBJ1-5
d_gene: TRBD1
v_gene: TRBV6-2/TRBV6-3
CDR3nt: TGTGCCAGCAGGCCGGACAGGGCCCGCGTTCAGCCCCAGCATTTT
CDR3aa: CASRPDRARVQPQHF

abundance: few
j_gene: TRBJ1-6
d_gene: TRBD1
v_gene: TRBV7-3
CDR3nt: TGTGCCAGCAGCCCACAGGGGAGCACGACTTCACCCCTCCACTTT
CDR3aa: CASSPQGSTTSPLHF

abundance: few
j_gene: TRBJ2-3
d_gene: NA
v_gene: TRBV12-3/TRBV12-4
CDR3nt: TGTGCCAGCAGTCTCACAGGGTTCGATTACGATACGCAGTATTTT
CDR3aa: CASSLTGFDYDTQYF

abundance: many
j_gene: TRBJ2-5
d_gene: NA
v_gene: TRBV12-3/TRBV12-4
CDR3nt: TGTGCCAGCAGTTTTTCGGAGACCCAGTACTTC
CDR3aa: CASSFSETQYF